The T cell receptor beta chain described here comes from a study of blood T cell repertoires in COVID-19. Study as a whole: Samples taken during acute and convalescent COVID-19 were collected in the United States, Italy and Spain. Sample material is recorded as cDNA or gDNA derived from T cells, B-cell-depleted T cells, or PBMCs.

CDR1 is SGHAT, CDR2 FQNNGV, per germline. This CDR3 is built from 18 residues. V gave up 6 bases and J gave up 4 bases; unmatched junction bases: 14. This clone turned up a few times. As originally analysed: Amplification with reference gene primers provided the estimates of nucleated cell counts. Data came from immunoSEQ multiplex PCR; TCRdb stores just in-frame clones and leaves some out. V and J calls and clone size are copied from that table; D and trimming were computed from the DNA. The profile covers roughly 150,000 clones, with roughly 85% appearing a single time and roughly 2% taken by the ten largest.

The chain couples TRBV11-2 to TRBJ2-1; 11 bases align to TRBD1. The specimen was peripheral blood. The clonotype was recovered from an elderly woman with acute or convalescent COVID-19. The CDR3 loop reads CASRPGTGGGMWYNEQFF. CDR3 sequence (DNA): TGTGCCAGCAGGCCAGGGACAGGGGGAGGAATGTGGTACAATGAGCAGTTCTTC.